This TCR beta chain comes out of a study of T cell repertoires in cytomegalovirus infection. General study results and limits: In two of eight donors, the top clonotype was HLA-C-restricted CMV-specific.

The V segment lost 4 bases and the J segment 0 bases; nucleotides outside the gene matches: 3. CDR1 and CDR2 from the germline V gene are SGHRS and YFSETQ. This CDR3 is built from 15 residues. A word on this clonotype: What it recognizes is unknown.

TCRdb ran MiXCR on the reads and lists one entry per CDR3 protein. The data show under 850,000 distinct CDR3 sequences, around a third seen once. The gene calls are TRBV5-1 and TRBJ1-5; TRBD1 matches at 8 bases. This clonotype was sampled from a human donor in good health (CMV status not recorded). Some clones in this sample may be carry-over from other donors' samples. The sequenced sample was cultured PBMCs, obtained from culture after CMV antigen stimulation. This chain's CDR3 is CASSEGTGSNQPQHF. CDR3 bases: TGCGCCAGCAGCGAAGGGACAGGTAGCAATCAGCCCCAGCATTTT.